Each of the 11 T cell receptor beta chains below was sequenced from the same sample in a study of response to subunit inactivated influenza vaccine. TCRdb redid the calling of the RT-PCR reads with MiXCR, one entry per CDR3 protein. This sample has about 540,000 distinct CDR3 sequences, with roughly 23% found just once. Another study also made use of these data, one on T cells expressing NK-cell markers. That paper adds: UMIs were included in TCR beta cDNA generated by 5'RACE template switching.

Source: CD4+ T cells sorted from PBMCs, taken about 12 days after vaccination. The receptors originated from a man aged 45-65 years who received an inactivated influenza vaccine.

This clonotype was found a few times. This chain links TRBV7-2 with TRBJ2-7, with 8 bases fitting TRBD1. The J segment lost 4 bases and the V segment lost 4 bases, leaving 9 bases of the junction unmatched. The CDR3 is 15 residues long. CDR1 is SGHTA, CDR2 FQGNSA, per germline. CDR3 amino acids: CASSSFPDRVYEQYF. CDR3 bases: TGTGCCAGCAGCTCCTTTCCGGACAGGGTATACGAGCAGTACTTC.

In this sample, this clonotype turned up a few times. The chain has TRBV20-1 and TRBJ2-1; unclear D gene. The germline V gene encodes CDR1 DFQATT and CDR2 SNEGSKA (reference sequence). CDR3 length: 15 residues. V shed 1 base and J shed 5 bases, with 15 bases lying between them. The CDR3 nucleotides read TGCAGTGCTAGAGTTCGCCTAACGCGTAACAATGAGCAGTTCTTC. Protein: CSARVRLTRNNEQFF.

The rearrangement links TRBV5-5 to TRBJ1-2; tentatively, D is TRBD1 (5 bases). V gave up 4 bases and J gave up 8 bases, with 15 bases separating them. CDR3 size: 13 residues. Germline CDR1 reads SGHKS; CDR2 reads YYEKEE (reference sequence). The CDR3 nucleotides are TGTGCCAGCAGCCCGAGCAGGGTTTGGGGCTACACCTTC. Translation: CASSPSRVWGYTF.

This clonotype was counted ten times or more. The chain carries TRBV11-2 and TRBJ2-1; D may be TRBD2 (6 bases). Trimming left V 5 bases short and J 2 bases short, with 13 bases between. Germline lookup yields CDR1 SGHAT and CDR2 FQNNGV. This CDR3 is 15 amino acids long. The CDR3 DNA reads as TGTGCCAGCAGCAATCGGGAGAACCCCTACAATGAGCAGTTCTTC. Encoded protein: CASSNRENPYNEQFF.

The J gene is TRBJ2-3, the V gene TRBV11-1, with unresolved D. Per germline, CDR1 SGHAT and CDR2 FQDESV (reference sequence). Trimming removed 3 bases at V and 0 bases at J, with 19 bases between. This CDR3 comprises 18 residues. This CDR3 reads CASSFQLSLLFSTDTQYF. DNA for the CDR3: TGTGCCAGCAGCTTTCAACTATCTCTACTTTTTAGCACAGATACGCAGTATTTT.

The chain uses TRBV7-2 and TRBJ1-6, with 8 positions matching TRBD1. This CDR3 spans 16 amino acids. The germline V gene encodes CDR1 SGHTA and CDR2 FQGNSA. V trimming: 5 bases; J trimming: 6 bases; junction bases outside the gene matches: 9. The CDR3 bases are TGTGCCAGCAGCGACCGGGACAGGCTGATTAATTCACCCCTCCACTTT. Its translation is CASSDRDRLINSPLHF.

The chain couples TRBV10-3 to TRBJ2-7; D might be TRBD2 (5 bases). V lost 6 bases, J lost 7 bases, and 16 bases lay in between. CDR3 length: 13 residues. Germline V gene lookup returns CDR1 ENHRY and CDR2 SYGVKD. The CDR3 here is CAISPDQPGEQYF. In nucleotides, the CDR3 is TGTGCCATCAGCCCTGATCAGCCGGGGGAGCAGTACTTC.

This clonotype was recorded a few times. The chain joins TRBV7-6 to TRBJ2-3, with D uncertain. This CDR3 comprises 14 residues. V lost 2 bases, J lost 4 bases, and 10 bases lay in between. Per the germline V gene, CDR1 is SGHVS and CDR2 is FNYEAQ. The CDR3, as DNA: TGTGCCAGCAGCTTACGAATAGCATCAGATACGCAGTATTTT. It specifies CASSLRIASDTQYF.

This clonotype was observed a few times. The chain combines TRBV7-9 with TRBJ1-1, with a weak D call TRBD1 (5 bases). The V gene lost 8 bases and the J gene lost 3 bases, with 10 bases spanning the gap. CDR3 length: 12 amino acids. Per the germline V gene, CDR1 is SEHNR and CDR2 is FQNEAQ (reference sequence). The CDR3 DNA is TGTGCCAGCCGTATCAGGGACACTGAAGCTTTCTTT. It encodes CASRIRDTEAFF.

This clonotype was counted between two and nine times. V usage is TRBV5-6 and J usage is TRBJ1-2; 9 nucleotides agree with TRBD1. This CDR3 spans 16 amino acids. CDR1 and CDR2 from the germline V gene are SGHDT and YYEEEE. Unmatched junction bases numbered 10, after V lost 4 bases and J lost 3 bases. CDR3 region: CASSQRLGQGDYGYTF. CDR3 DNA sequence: TGTGCCAGCAGCCAACGACTGGGACAGGGAGACTATGGCTACACCTTC.

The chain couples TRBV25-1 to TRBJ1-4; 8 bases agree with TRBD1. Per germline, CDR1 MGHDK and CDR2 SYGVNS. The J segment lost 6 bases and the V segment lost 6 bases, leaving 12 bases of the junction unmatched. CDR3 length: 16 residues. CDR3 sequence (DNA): TGTGCCAGCAGGGACAGCGCCGGGACAGGTTATGAAAAACTGTTTTTT. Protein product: CASRDSAGTGYEKLFF. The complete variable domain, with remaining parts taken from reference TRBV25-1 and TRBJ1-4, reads EADIYQTPRYLVIGTGKKITLECSQTMGHDKMYWYQQDPGMELHLIHYSYGVNSTEKGDLSSESTVSRIRTEHFPLTLESARPSHTSQYLCASRDSAGTGYEKLFFGSGTQLSVL.